Given below is one T cell receptor beta chain in context. There is no known antigen for this receptor. Base qualities are missing; no much larger clone stands one base away. Sequences SGHTS (CDR1) and YDEGEE (CDR2) are obtained from the germline V gene. Ends trimmed: V by 3 bases, J by 1 base; bases unmatched to a gene: 2. Inclusive of the bounding cysteine and phenylalanine, the CDR3 is 15 residues long. Solely the CDR3 DNA is kept, with 45 bases framed from the first base. The cohort was made up of 500 to 850 healthy bone marrow donors. Cohort members were all nominally healthy when sampled, although unrecorded immune exposures were likely present. The donor was CMV seronegative and belonged to the group of 352 seronegative cohort members. A peripheral blood sample was provided by each donor, and peripheral blood mononuclear cells were used for TCR beta sequencing. The Qiagen DNeasy Blood Extraction Kit was used to extract genomic DNA from the blood cell samples.

Library preparation used the immunoSEQ multiplex PCR assay. A mixture of 60 forward primers for TCR Vbeta segments and 13 reverse primers for TCR Jbeta segments was used in the multiplex PCR. A multiplex PCR assay on genomic DNA amplified the CDR3 region of rearranged TCR beta genes. The Illumina HiSeq System was used to sequence the amplified TCR beta libraries as 87-base-pair reads. As for the original processing: A later analysis counted tens of millions of unique TCR beta chains across the 600 to 850 repertoires, and 9.5 million to 11 million of these chains were shared by at least two donors. Raw reads were error-corrected and collapsed into unique sequences with a nearest-neighbor algorithm that merged closely related sequences to remove PCR and sequencing errors. To assign V, D and J gene segments, CDR3 sequences were aligned to IMGT reference sequences. For a sequence to be retained, a match of at least six nucleotides to both a V gene segment and a J gene segment was required. A rearrangement was called productive if the CDR3 had no stop codons and remained in frame with V and J, and every other rearrangement was called non-productive. Following IMGT convention, CDR3 was defined as the stretch from the second conserved V-encoded cysteine up to the conserved J-encoded phenylalanine. The earlier analysis of some 600 of the donors excluded sequences that lacked an unambiguous match to a single V gene segment. In an earlier analysis of several hundred of the donors, V segments were called functional above 56.7% productive rearrangements and were called segregating when the between-donor standard deviation exceeded 5%. A statistical classification framework was developed to diagnose cytomegalovirus status using the catalog of TCR beta chain sequences. A later analysis assigned V and J genes by comparing TCR nucleotide sequences with IMGT/GENE-DB human TR gene sequences. A later analysis assigned CDR3 sequences and most-parsimonious VDJ recombination scenarios with the TCRdist pipeline. In a later analysis, every TCR beta chain was defined by the combination of its CDR3 amino acid sequence and its V-gene family, and reads without a unique V-gene family were dropped. A later analysis removed 550 to 650 highly shared, low-generation-probability nucleotide sequences to deal with suspected cross-contamination and a sequencing artifact. For each public chain, a later analysis derived a clonal expansion index from normalized ranks of inferred template counts within each repertoire. In a later analysis, generation probabilities were computed using a VDJ recombination model fitted to out-of-frame rearrangements, and the results were checked against IGoR. In a later analysis, TCR-TCR, TCR-HLA and TCR-CMV co-occurrence was scored with hypergeometric tests, and a repertoire-size bias correction was applied to TCR pairs. A later analysis estimated false discovery rates by permuting HLA or CMV assignments 20 times. In a later analysis, co-occurring TCRs were grouped with DBSCAN, and TCRdist sequence similarity was added when clustering was performed within HLA-allele-positive subsets. Repertoires with fewer than 30,000 or more than 120,000 public chains, plus five repertoires with anomalous nucleotide sharing, were excluded from co-occurrence clustering. This immuneACCESS table, as held by TCRdb, lists in-frame sequences with V and J called but not all clones. Of the missing ones, under half trace to an unresolved V gene in checked studies; the others have no known cause. V, J and clone size are those of that table, while D and trimming were read from the DNA. The sample table shows a few hundred thousand clones, and just under 85% are seen once. 0.58% of the sample goes to the ten largest clones.

This sample is part of a study of cytomegalovirus exposure and HLA in healthy donors (dated by TCRdb to about 2017). General notes on the study: According to an earlier analysis of 450 to 650 of the donors, some 170 million T cells yielded 95 million to 140 million unique TCR beta sequences and 250 to 350 Gb of sequence data. About 310 gigabases of sequencing data and approximately 80 million unique TCR sequences were included in an early release covering about 600 HLA-typed donors. Of the roughly 400 genotyped donors, over 80% were placed in the genetic ancestry cluster associated with self-reported Caucasian donors. The study aimed to test whether cataloging public T cell receptors could reveal signatures of past pathogen exposure. The T cell repertoires of several hundred subjects were profiled by immunosequencing and related to cytomegalovirus serostatus. Along with the roughly 700-subject first cohort, a separate validation cohort of roughly 110 different subjects was used. To predict cytomegalovirus infection status, the study combined high-throughput TCR immunosequencing, statistical association of individual TCRs with disease status, and machine learning. A later analysis re-analyzed previously published TCR beta repertoires from roughly 600 donors and added high-resolution HLA genotyping to study TCR occurrence patterns. In the later analysis, no new phenotypic data were used to find candidate immune exposures; instead, reliance was placed on TCR beta sequences and their occurrence across donors. To decide whether each TCR beta V gene segment behaved as functional or pseudogenic, an earlier analysis of some 600 of the donors relied on high-throughput TCR beta sequencing. Donor age, sex, ethnicity and CMV serostatus were collected together with the repertoire data. A later genetic analysis took genome-wide SNP genotypes for about 60% of the roughly 670 donors and used that subset as a discovery cohort. All discovery cohort repertoires had been generated on a single sequencing platform. Class I and class II HLA loci were covered by the typing at four-digit resolution. Typing coverage varied by locus: 629-630 donors for A, B, C, DRB1 and DQB1; approximately 560 for DQA1; approximately 610 for DPA1; roughly 470 for DPB1. Several DR-DQ haplotypes were handled as single units for association and clustering, since linkage in the cohort was strong. On average, around 230,000 unique TCR beta nucleotide sequences were sequenced per donor among a few hundred genotyped donors of the cohort, with 15% to 20% of those sequences being non-productive. The paper's findings and limits, for the study overall: Correlated functional status among segregating V segments might reflect linkage disequilibrium, but an unknown experimental factor could not be ruled out. Compared with the roughly 700-donor mean, donors in an Asian-associated ancestry cluster had fewer N-insertions in productive TCRs, according to a later genetic analysis. About 17 rarely observed V segments, including chromosome 9 orphons, were excluded from the earlier analysis of about 500 of the donors because counts were too low. The authors suggested that the approach could potentially be extended to other disease states and immunological phenotypes. In the study, roughly 160 TCR beta chains were listed as associated with cytomegalovirus. Because some donors lacked HLA typing at each locus, the association tests relied only on the typed subset. A further reported finding was that TCR beta sequences accurately predicted the HLA-A and HLA-B alleles for most subjects in the first cohort. Strong co-occurrence of HLA alleles, especially DR and DQ, made assigning TCR associations to individual alleles difficult. The 87-base-pair reads could not distinguish some IMGT-functional V segments, including TRBV6-2 and TRBV6-3, so those segments were excluded. In vitro tests confirmed that a few of the cytomegalovirus-associated TCR beta chains recognize cytomegalovirus antigens. In a later analysis, HLA-associated TCR beta chains were found to be more clonally expanded and to have lower generation probabilities than equally common non-associated chains. A later analysis found that most CMV-associated TCR beta chains appeared HLA-restricted, with HLA associations seemingly driven largely by CMV exposure. At a false discovery rate of 0.05, a later analysis linked about 17,000 TCR beta sequences to specific HLA alleles. Several of the top co-occurrence clusters appeared to be linked to parvovirus B19, influenza, CMV and Epstein-Barr virus, according to a later analysis. In a later analysis, TCR association rates were found to vary across HLA loci, with the most associated TCRs seen for DRB1 alleles and the fewest for HLA-C alleles. In an earlier analysis of 587 of the donors, most TCR beta V segments appeared in productive rearrangements about 87% or about 30% of the time, broadly matching IMGT annotations. The sequencing pipeline was judged likely to have produced a cluster of highly shared sequence variants as a technical artifact. A later genetic analysis associated a missense DCLRE1C variant with V-gene and J-gene trimming of TCR beta chains, and an independent cohort replicated the association. Most TCR sequences were observed very rarely across donors, whereas some public TCRs were present in many individuals. The classifier was reported to diagnose cytomegalovirus status with high specificity and sensitivity in both the original cohort and the validation cohort. Immune exposure information for the cohort was limited to CMV serostatus. The cohort was sequenced for TCR beta chains only, and without alpha or paired-chain data the features that could be detected were limited. Presence/absence analyses assumed roughly uniform sequencing depth across donors, an assumption that may not hold.

This receptor was identified in a woman in her 40s in good health and CMV-seronegative. In this chain, TRBV5-8 is recombined with TRBJ2-3; 10 middle bases align to TRBD2. Material: PBMCs. The DNA reads TGTGCCAGCAGCTCTAGCGGGGGAGGCACAGATACGCAGTATTTT. It translates as CASSSSGGGTDTQYF.